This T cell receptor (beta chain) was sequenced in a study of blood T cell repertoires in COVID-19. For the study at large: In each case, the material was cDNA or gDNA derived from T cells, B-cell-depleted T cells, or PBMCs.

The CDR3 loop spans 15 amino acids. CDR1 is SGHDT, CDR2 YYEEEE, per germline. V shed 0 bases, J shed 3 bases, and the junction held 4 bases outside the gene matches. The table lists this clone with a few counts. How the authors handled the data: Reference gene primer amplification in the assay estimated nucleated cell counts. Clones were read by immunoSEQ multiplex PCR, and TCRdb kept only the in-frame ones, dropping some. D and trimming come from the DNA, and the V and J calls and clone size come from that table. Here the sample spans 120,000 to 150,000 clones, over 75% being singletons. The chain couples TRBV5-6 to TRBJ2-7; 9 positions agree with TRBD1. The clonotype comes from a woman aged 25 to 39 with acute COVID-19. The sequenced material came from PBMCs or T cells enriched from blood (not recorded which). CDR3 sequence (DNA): TGTGCCAGCAGCTTGGGGGGACAGGGCAACTACGAGCAGTACTTC. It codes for CASSLGGQGNYEQYF.